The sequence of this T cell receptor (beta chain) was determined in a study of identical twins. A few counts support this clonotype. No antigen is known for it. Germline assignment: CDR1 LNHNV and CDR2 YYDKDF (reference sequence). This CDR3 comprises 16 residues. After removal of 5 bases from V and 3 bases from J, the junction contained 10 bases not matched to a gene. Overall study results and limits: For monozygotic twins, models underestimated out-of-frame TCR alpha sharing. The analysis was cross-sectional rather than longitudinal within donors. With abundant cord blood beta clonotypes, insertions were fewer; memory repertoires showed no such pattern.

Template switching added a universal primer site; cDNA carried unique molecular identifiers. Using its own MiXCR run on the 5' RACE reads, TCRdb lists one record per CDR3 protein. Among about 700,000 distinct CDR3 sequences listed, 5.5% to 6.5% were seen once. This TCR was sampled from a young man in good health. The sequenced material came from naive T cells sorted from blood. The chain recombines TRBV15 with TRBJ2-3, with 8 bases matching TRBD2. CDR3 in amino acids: CATSRIAGSGTDTQYF. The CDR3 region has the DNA TGTGCCACCAGCCGTATAGCGGGATCTGGTACAGATACGCAGTATTTT.